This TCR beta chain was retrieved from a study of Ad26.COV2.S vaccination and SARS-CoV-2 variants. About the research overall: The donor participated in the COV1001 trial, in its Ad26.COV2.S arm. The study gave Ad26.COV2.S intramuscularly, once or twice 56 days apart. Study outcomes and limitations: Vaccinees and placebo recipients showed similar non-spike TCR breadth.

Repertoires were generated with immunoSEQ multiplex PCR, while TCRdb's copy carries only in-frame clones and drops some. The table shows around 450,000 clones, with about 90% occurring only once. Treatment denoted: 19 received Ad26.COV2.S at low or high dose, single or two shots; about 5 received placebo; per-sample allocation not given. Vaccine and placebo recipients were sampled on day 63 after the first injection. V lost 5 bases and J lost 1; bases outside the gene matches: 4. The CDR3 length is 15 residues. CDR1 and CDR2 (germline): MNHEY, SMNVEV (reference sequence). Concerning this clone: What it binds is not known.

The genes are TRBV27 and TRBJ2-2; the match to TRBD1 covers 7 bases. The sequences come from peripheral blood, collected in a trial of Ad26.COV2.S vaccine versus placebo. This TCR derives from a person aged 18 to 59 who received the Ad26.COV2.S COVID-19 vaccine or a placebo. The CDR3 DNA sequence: TGTGCCAGCAGTCCCCGGACAGGGAACACCGGGGAGCTGTTTTTT. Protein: CASSPRTGNTGELFF.